This TCR beta chain is drawn from a study of T cells in localized non-small cell lung cancer. General study points: The tumor had only one region sequenced, so heterogeneity remains possible. A median of roughly 50 of the top 100 tumor clones appeared in adjacent lung, which was paired and uninvolved. There was higher T cell clonality in uninvolved adjacent lung than in tumor, and it was highest there. Higher blood T cell density went with longer overall survival.

Germline lookup yields CDR1 MNHEY and CDR2 SVGAGI. The V and J ends lost 0 bases and 3 bases respectively, with 12 bases between them. This CDR3 has 15 amino acids. Sequenced by immunoSEQ multiplex PCR; TCRdb stores in-frame clones only, minus some. The table shows under 8,000 clones, with 80% to 95% occurring only once. The count of this clone is one. Its antigen is still unknown. The V and J genes are TRBV6-5 and TRBJ2-7, with D unclear. The sample was peripheral blood, taken before any cancer treatment. This TCR came from a woman aged 35 to 70 with stage I lung adenocarcinoma. This CDR3 reads CASSYSSMGSYEQYF. For the CDR3, the DNA is TGTGCCAGCAGTTACTCGAGTATGGGAAGCTACGAGCAGTACTTC.